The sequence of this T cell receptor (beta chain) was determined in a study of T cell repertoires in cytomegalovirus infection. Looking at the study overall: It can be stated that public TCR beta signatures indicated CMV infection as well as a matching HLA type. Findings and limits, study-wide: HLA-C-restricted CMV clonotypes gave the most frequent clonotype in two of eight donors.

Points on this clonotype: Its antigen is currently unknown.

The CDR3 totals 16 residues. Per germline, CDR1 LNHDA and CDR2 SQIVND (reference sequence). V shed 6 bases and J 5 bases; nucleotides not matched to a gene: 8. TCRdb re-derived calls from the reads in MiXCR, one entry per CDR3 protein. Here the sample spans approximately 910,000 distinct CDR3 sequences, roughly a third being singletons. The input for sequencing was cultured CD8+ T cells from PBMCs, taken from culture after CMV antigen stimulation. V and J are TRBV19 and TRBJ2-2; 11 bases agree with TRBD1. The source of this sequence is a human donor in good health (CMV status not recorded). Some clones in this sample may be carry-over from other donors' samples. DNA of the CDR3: TGTGCCAGTAGCTTCTACGGGACAGGGGGTACCGGGGAGCTGTTTTTT. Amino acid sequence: CASSFYGTGGTGELFF.